This entry lists 2 T cell receptor beta chains sequenced from one sample in a study of T cell responses to AZD1222 COVID-19 vaccine (dated by TCRdb to about 2021). Libraries were made using the immunoSEQ multiplex PCR assay. The source is immuneACCESS, and TCRdb retained only in-frame sequences with V and J called. Part of the clones is not carried over; for the studies checked, unresolved V genes explain less than half of this, and the remainder is unexplained. The sample includes some 180,000 clones, with just under 95% observed a single time. The ten largest clones add up to 1.6% of the sample. The time point tag for this specimen amounts to: baseline before first vaccination. This specimen was peripheral blood, taken on day 0 of AZD1222 vaccination. The receptors here all came from an adult in good health.

The genes are TRBV19 and TRBJ1-3; TRBD1 is a possible D gene (5 bases). Germline V gives CDR1 LNHDA, CDR2 SQIVND (reference sequence). The V end lost 1 base, the J end lost 3 bases, and 13 bases lay between the germline ends. This CDR3 region has 16 residues. CDR3 coding DNA: TGTGCCAGTAGTATAGCGGGGACGTTACTTGGAAACACCATATATTTT. It translates to CASSIAGTLLGNTIYF.

This chain links TRBV9 with TRBJ2-2; no firm D call. Germline loops: CDR1 SGDLS, CDR2 YYNGEE. The CDR3 runs to 12 residues. V lost 4 bases to trimming and J lost 4 bases, with 5 bases between them. CDR3 DNA: TGTGCCAGCAGCCCCTTCACCGGGGAGCTGTTTTTT. This encodes CASSPFTGELFF.